A selection of T cell receptor beta chains follows, all from one sample in a study of T-cell memory formation after mild COVID-19. Via MiXCR, TCRdb re-called the 5' RACE reads, giving one row per CDR3 protein. The table includes 550,000 to 700,000 distinct CDR3 sequences, over 15% detected once. Input material: PBMCs or a T cell subset sorted from them (not recorded which). The receptors come from an adult woman who had mild COVID-19 (a few samples of this study predate the infection). Cell type and time point are not known. CDR3s include the opening cysteine and the closing phenylalanine or tryptophan. A D gene is named only where the DNA matches it firmly. Clone size is stated in some rows and not others, as once, few, many or a class when expanded.

D gene | J gene | clone size | V gene | CDR3 DNA | CDR3 protein
. | TRBJ1-4 | . | TRBV12-3/TRBV12-4 | TGTGCCAGCAGTCCCTCCTGGGGGGGCGCTAATGAAAAACTGTTTTTT | CASSPSWGGANEKLFF
. | TRBJ1-5 | few | TRBV7-9 | TGTGCCAGCAGCTTAGTAGGGGCGAATCAGCCCCAGCATTTT | CASSLVGANQPQHF
. | TRBJ2-3 | . | TRBV10-3 | TGTGCCATGCAAGGGAGCAGCACAGATACGCAGTATTTT | CAMQGSSTDTQYF
. | TRBJ1-1 | few | TRBV6-1 | TGTGCCAGCAGTGAAGGGGGTTTTAACACTGAAGCTTTCTTT | CASSEGGFNTEAFF
TRBD2 | TRBJ2-3 | few | TRBV6-5 | TGTGCCAGCTTACAAGGGCGGGGGAAACGCACAGATACGCAGTATTTT | CASLQGRGKRTDTQYF
TRBD1 | TRBJ2-4 | many | TRBV30 | TGTGCCTGGAGCTCTGGACAGGGTTCCAAAAACATTCAGTACTTC | CAWSSGQGSKNIQYF
TRBD2 | TRBJ2-5 | few | TRBV7-3 | TGTGCCAGCAGCTTAACGGGTCTAGCGGAAGAGACCCAGTACTTC | CASSLTGLAEETQYF
TRBD1 | TRBJ1-1 | . | TRBV7-9 | TGTGCCAGCAGCTTTGGGGCCGGGACAGGGCGGAACACTGAAGCTTTCTTT | CASSFGAGTGRNTEAFF
. | TRBJ1-5 | few | TRBV29-1 | TGCAGCGTCGCCGATGGGGGGCAGCCCCAGCATTTT | CSVADGGQPQHF
TRBD2 | TRBJ2-5 | . | TRBV6-5 | TGTGCCAGCAGTGCCCTAGCGGGGGCCTTGACCCAGTACTTC | CASSALAGALTQYF
. | TRBJ1-5 | few | TRBV7-9 | TGTGCCAGCAGCGGGTGGGGACCGTCGTTTAAGCCCCAGCATTTT | CASSGWGPSFKPQHF
. | TRBJ2-3 | few | TRBV5-6 | TGTGCCAGCAGCTTGGATAACAGCTTCACAGATACGCAGTATTTT | CASSLDNSFTDTQYF
. | TRBJ2-5 | . | TRBV7-6 | TGTGCCAGCAGCCCGCTTTCGGCCCCAGAGACCCAGTACTTC | CASSPLSAPETQYF
TRBD2 | TRBJ2-3 | few | TRBV4-1 | TGCGCCAGCAGCCAAGGTATTGGGACTAGCGGTACAGATACGCAGTATTTT | CASSQGIGTSGTDTQYF
. | TRBJ2-7 | few | TRBV20-1 | TGCAGTGCTAGAGATCCGGGGATCGGGGGCCCCTACGAGCAGTACTTC | CSARDPGIGGPYEQYF
. | TRBJ2-7 | . | TRBV5-1 | TGCGCCAGCAGCTTTTCGTGGGGGCCTCTCTACGAGCAGTACTTC | CASSFSWGPLYEQYF
TRBD1 | TRBJ1-2 | few | TRBV27 | TGTGCCAGCAGGCATACAGGGGTTGGCTACACCTTC | CASRHTGVGYTF
. | TRBJ2-7 | . | TRBV25-1 | TGTGCCAGCAGTGAAACCAGGGAAAGTGACGAGCAGTACTTC | CASSETRESDEQYF
TRBD2 | TRBJ2-7 | . | TRBV14 | TGTGCCAGCAGCCAGCGGCTAGCGGGCTACGAGCAGTACTTC | CASSQRLAGYEQYF
. | TRBJ2-3 | . | TRBV27 | TGTGCCACCGGAGTCACAGATACGCAGTATTTT | CATGVTDTQYF
. | TRBJ2-1 | few | TRBV4-2 | TGTGCCAGCAGCCAAGAAAGTGCGGGGCCAGGTGAGCAGTTCTTC | CASSQESAGPGEQFF
. | TRBJ1-2 | . | TRBV19 | TGTGCCAGTAGTATCCCCGGACAGATCTATGGCTACACCTTC | CASSIPGQIYGYTF
. | TRBJ2-2 | few | TRBV20-1 | TGCAGTGCCCGACCACCGAACACCGGGGAGCTGTTTTTT | CSARPPNTGELFF
. | TRBJ2-7 | . | TRBV20-1 | TGCAGTGCCCTTACAGGGCGCAATCCCCTCTACGAGCAGTACTTC | CSALTGRNPLYEQYF
TRBD1 | TRBJ2-2 | few | TRBV30 | TGTGCCTGGAGTTGGACAGGGGGCACCGGGGAGCTGTTTTTT | CAWSWTGGTGELFF
TRBD1 | TRBJ1-2 | . | TRBV20-1 | TGCAGTGCTAGAGATCGGAATCGGGACAGGACCCTTTATAACTATGGCTACACCTTC | CSARDRNRDRTLYNYGYTF
. | TRBJ2-3 | . | TRBV5-1 | TGCGCCAGCAGCTTTGGAAGGTACACAGATACGCAGTATTTT | CASSFGRYTDTQYF
TRBD2 | TRBJ2-1 | . | TRBV20-1 | TGCAGTGCTAGTGGCTTGGGGCGGGAGGGGAATGAGCAGTTCTTC | CSASGLGREGNEQFF
TRBD1 | TRBJ2-1 | few | TRBV9 | TGTGCCAGCAGCGTAGAGGGACAGGGGCGCTACAATGAGCAGTTCTTC | CASSVEGQGRYNEQFF
. | TRBJ1-6 | . | TRBV28 | TGTGCCAGCAGTTTCCGGACAGCCTCCTCGTATAATTCACCCCTCCACTTT | CASSFRTASSYNSPLHF
TRBD1 | TRBJ1-1 | . | TRBV9 | TGTGCCAGCAGCTTAAATCCCGGGACAGAGGCTCCGAACACTGAAGCTTTCTTT | CASSLNPGTEAPNTEAFF
. | TRBJ2-7 | few | TRBV5-5 | TGTGCCAGCAGCTTCTCGGCCGAGCAGTACTTC | CASSFSAEQYF
. | TRBJ2-1 | . | TRBV5-5 | TGTGCCAGCAGCCCCCTGGCCAGGGAGCTCGTCAATGAGCAGTTCTTC | CASSPLARELVNEQFF
TRBD2 | TRBJ2-7 | . | TRBV12-3/TRBV12-4 | TGTGCCAGCCGCTGGACTAGCGGGGGGCTCACCTCCTACGAGCAGTACTTC | CASRWTSGGLTSYEQYF
. | TRBJ1-1 | few | TRBV5-5 | TGTGCCAGCAGCTGGGGTGGGATGAACACTGAAGCTTTCTTT | CASSWGGMNTEAFF
TRBD2 | TRBJ2-7 | . | TRBV20-1 | TGCAGTGCTATACCGAGAGGACTAGCGGGATTTTTCTACGAGCAGTACTTC | CSAIPRGLAGFFYEQYF
. | TRBJ2-7 | . | TRBV6-6 | TGTGCCAGCAGTTATGGGGGTACCTCCTACGAGCAGTACTTC | CASSYGGTSYEQYF
. | TRBJ2-5 | few | TRBV19 | TGTGCCAGTAGTAGTACTGCACAAGAGACCCAGTACTTC | CASSSTAQETQYF
. | TRBJ2-5 | . | TRBV10-3 | TGTGCCATCAGTGATAGGGTGGAGACCCAGTACTTC | CAISDRVETQYF
. | TRBJ2-2 | few | TRBV27 | TGTGCCAGCAGCCACAGGGAACGCCCCGGGGAGCTGTTTTTT | CASSHRERPGELFF
TRBD2 | TRBJ2-1 | . | TRBV5-4 | TGTGCCAGCAGCCTAGGAGGGAGGGCCAACTACAATGAGCAGTTCTTC | CASSLGGRANYNEQFF
. | TRBJ1-5 | . | TRBV13 | TGTGCCAGCAGCTTAGGGCAGGGCGGGATGTATAGCAATCAGCCCCAGCATTTT | CASSLGQGGMYSNQPQHF
. | TRBJ2-5 | . | TRBV11-3 | TGTGCCAGCAGCTTAGGTGATCAACGGGAGACCCAGTACTTC | CASSLGDQRETQYF
. | TRBJ1-1 | many | TRBV12-3/TRBV12-4 | TGTGCCAGCAGACCTACCAGAGATAACACTGAAGCTTTCTTT | CASRPTRDNTEAFF
TRBD2 | TRBJ2-3 | few | TRBV12-3/TRBV12-4 | TGTGCCAGCAGGCCAACTAGCGGGAGGTCCGATACGCAGTATTTT | CASRPTSGRSDTQYF
. | TRBJ1-1 | . | TRBV20-1 | TGCAGTGCTAGAGAAATCACTGAAGCTTTCTTT | CSAREITEAFF
. | TRBJ2-1 | . | TRBV9 | TGTGCCAGCAGCCCTCAGCGGTCCGCCAATGAGCAGTTCTTC | CASSPQRSANEQFF
TRBD2 | TRBJ2-3 | few | TRBV5-1 | TGCGCCAGCAGCTTGGCCTCGCGGGGGGCCAAAAGCACAGATACGCAGTATTTT | CASSLASRGAKSTDTQYF
. | TRBJ2-1 | few | TRBV14 | TGTGCCAGCAGCCCCTGGCGGTTCTCCTACAATGAGCAGTTCTTC | CASSPWRFSYNEQFF
. | TRBJ2-5 | few | TRBV9 | TGTGCCAGCAGCGTAGAAACCCAAGGGACCCAGTACTTC | CASSVETQGTQYF
. | TRBJ1-4 | few | TRBV6-6 | TGTGCCAGCAGTTACTCGGAGCTGGGTGAAAAACTGTTTTTT | CASSYSELGEKLFF
TRBD2 | TRBJ2-3 | . | TRBV7-2 | TGTGCCAGCAGCTTATCAGTAAGCGGGAGGATTTACGTGGATACGCAGTATTTT | CASSLSVSGRIYVDTQYF
. | TRBJ2-7 | few | TRBV3-1 | TGTGCCAGCAGCCCTCTAAGCGGCTACTCCTACGAGCAGTACTTC | CASSPLSGYSYEQYF
TRBD1 | TRBJ1-3 | few | TRBV5-1 | TGCGCCAGCAGCTTGGCCTCAGGGGGCGCCGGAGGAAACACCATATATTTT | CASSLASGGAGGNTIYF
. | TRBJ1-5 | . | TRBV20-1 | TGCAGTGCTAGGTCACCGGGAGTGAGGAATCAGCCCCAGCATTTT | CSARSPGVRNQPQHF
. | TRBJ2-6 | few | TRBV5-1 | TGCGCCAGCAGCTTCATCATCTCTGGGGCCAACGTCCTGACTTTC | CASSFIISGANVLTF